The clone carrying this T cell receptor (beta chain) occurred once. Its antigen is not identified. The time point here: week 5, during vaccination. Vaccine doses each comprised 300 ug of mutant IDH1 20-mer peptide, with topical imiquimod. V lost 5 bases to trimming and J lost 0 bases, with 16 bases between them. This CDR3 comprises 17 residues. Germline loops: CDR1 SGHTA, CDR2 FQGTGA. This sample was taken from a study of a mutant IDH1 vaccine in newly diagnosed glioma. About the study: Patients were given eight vaccinations, scheduled in weeks 1, 3, 5, 7, 11, 15, 19 and 23. It was radiotherapy, temozolomide, or both that patients received previously, with most receiving both. Vaccine administration was initiated 4-6 weeks following radiotherapy alone, or with temozolomide cycles.

Overall study results and limits: Shifts in the top peripheral T cell clonotypes seemed unrelated to pseudoprogression.

Assay used: immunoSEQ multiplex PCR; TCRdb lists only in-frame clones, some missing. Of roughly 50,000 clones in the sample, roughly 82% were seen once. The chain has TRBV7-3 and TRBJ2-2; D gene ambiguous. Material: PBMCs, obtained from a glioma patient whose treatment included an IDH1 peptide vaccine. The receptor was isolated from a woman aged 18 to 35 with glioma. Some clones in this sample may be carry-over from other donors' samples. The chain's CDR3 is CASSLKGSFANTGELFF. In nucleotides, the CDR3 is TGTGCCAGCAGCCTAAAAGGGTCTTTCGCGAACACCGGGGAGCTGTTTTTT.